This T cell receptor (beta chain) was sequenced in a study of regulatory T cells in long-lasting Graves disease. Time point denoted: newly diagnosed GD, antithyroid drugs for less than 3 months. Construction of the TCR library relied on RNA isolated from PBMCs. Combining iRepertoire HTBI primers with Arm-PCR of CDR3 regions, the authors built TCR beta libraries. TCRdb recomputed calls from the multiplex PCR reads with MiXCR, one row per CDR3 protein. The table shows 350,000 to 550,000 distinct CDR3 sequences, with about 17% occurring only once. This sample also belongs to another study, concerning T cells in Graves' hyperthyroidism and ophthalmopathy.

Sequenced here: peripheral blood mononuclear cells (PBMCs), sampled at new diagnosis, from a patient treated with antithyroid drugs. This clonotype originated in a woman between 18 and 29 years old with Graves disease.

CDR3 sequence reads: CSAPTTGPPYNEQFF. CDR3 nucleotide sequence: TGCAGTGCCCCGACCACGGGGCCACCCTACAATGAGCAGTTCTTC. The V and J genes are TRBV20-1 and TRBJ2-1; the D gene could be TRBD1 or TRBD2 (5 bases each). From germline, CDR1 is DFQATT and CDR2 SNEGSKA (reference sequence). V was cut by 6 bases and J by 2 bases, with 17 bases left in between. The CDR3 spans 15 residues.